Listed below are T cell receptor beta chains from one sample, sequenced in a study of T cell repertoires in cytomegalovirus infection. TCRdb reprocessed the reads with MiXCR, giving one entry per CDR3 protein. Of roughly 990,000 distinct CDR3 sequences listed, roughly a third are singletons. Their cognate antigens are unknown. Sequenced material: cultured CD8+ T cells from PBMCs, taken from culture after CMV antigen stimulation. The origin of the receptors is a human donor in good health (CMV status not recorded). Some clones in this sample may be carry-over from other donors' samples. CDR3s include the opening cysteine and the closing phenylalanine or tryptophan. The order of the fields is D gene, V gene, J gene, clone size, CDR3 protein, CDR3 DNA. A D gene is named only where the DNA matches it firmly. Clone size is not always given. Where it is, it says once, few, many or a class for expanded clones.

D: NA; V: TRBV12-3/TRBV12-4; J: TRBJ1-2; size: many; CDR3: CASRTGGLGYTF; DNA: TGTGCCAGCAGGACGGGGGGTCTTGGCTACACCTTC
D: NA; V: TRBV6-1; J: TRBJ1-4; size: NA; CDR3: CASRVGPRGDEKLFF; DNA: TGTGCCAGCAGAGTGGGTCCTCGGGGCGATGAAAAACTGTTTTTT
D: NA; V: TRBV28; J: TRBJ2-5; size: many; CDR3: CASSPGRRQETQYF; DNA: TGTGCCAGCAGTCCCGGACGGCGGCAAGAGACCCAGTACTTC
D: NA; V: TRBV12-3/TRBV12-4; J: TRBJ2-7; size: NA; CDR3: CASSFGGQKIAYEQYF; DNA: TGTGCCAGCAGTTTTGGGGGGCAAAAGATCGCCTACGAGCAGTACTTC
D: TRBD1; V: TRBV12-5; J: TRBJ1-2; size: NA; CDR3: CASGLVMRTGGGYTF; DNA: TGTGCTAGTGGTTTGGTAATGAGGACAGGGGGAGGCTACACCTTC
D: NA; V: TRBV7-6; J: TRBJ2-1; size: NA; CDR3: CASSIIPGAYNEQFF; DNA: TGTGCCAGCAGCATAATACCGGGGGCCTACAATGAGCAGTTCTTC
D: TRBD1; V: TRBV6-2/TRBV6-3; J: TRBJ2-1; size: many; CDR3: CASAGTAYNEQFF; DNA: TGTGCCAGCGCAGGGACAGCCTACAATGAGCAGTTCTTC
D: TRBD1; V: TRBV12-3/TRBV12-4; J: TRBJ2-2; size: NA; CDR3: CASSPRQGLNTGELFF; DNA: TGTGCCAGCAGTCCCCGACAGGGGCTGAACACCGGGGAGCTGTTTTTT
D: TRBD2; V: TRBV19; J: TRBJ2-7; size: NA; CDR3: CASRTSGSYEQYF; DNA: TGTGCCAGCCGGACTAGCGGGTCTTACGAGCAGTACTTC
D: TRBD2; V: TRBV15; J: TRBJ2-2; size: few; CDR3: CATSGLAGGNFGELFF; DNA: TGTGCCACCAGCGGACTAGCGGGGGGAAACTTCGGGGAGCTGTTTTTT
D: NA; V: TRBV27; J: TRBJ2-1; size: few; CDR3: CASSPSGLQGSYNEQFF; DNA: TGTGCCAGCAGTCCTTCGGGGTTGCAGGGATCCTACAATGAGCAGTTCTTC
D: NA; V: TRBV6-1; J: TRBJ2-7; size: few; CDR3: CASSDLAYSYEQYF; DNA: TGTGCCAGCAGTGATCTGGCGTACTCCTACGAGCAGTACTTC
D: NA; V: TRBV7-2; J: TRBJ1-3; size: NA; CDR3: CASTKRFGNTIYF; DNA: TGTGCCAGCACAAAACGGTTTGGAAACACCATATATTTT
D: TRBD2; V: TRBV12-3/TRBV12-4; J: TRBJ2-1; size: many; CDR3: CASSPHSGGLYNEQFF; DNA: TGTGCCAGCAGTCCCCATAGCGGGGGGCTTTACAATGAGCAGTTCTTC
D: NA; V: TRBV3-1; J: TRBJ2-5; size: NA; CDR3: CASSQNRPGPSQETQYF; DNA: TGTGCCAGCAGCCAAAACCGGCCGGGACCAAGCCAAGAGACCCAGTACTTC
D: NA; V: TRBV12-3/TRBV12-4; J: TRBJ2-5; size: NA; CDR3: CASSSPLTSGETQYF; DNA: TGTGCCAGCAGTTCCCCCCTGACGTCGGGAGAGACCCAGTACTTC
D: NA; V: TRBV7-9; J: TRBJ2-6; size: few; CDR3: CASSAEFSGANVLTF; DNA: TGTGCCAGCAGCGCGGAATTCTCTGGGGCCAACGTCCTGACTTTC
D: TRBD1; V: TRBV6-1; J: TRBJ2-6; size: few; CDR3: CASYASTGGNPGANVLTF; DNA: TGTGCCAGTTACGCCTCGACAGGGGGTAATCCTGGGGCCAACGTCCTGACTTTC
D: NA; V: TRBV28; J: TRBJ2-1; size: many; CDR3: CASSSPLGAVPSGHEQFF; DNA: TGTGCCAGCAGTTCTCCTTTGGGTGCAGTACCCAGTGGGCATGAGCAGTTCTTC
D: NA; V: TRBV7-6; J: TRBJ1-1; size: few; CDR3: CASSSGPGTEAFF; DNA: TGTGCCAGCAGCTCGGGACCTGGAACTGAAGCTTTCTTT
D: TRBD1; V: TRBV4-1; J: TRBJ1-4; size: few; CDR3: CASSQDWQGAEKLFF; DNA: TGCGCCAGCAGCCAAGATTGGCAGGGGGCGGAAAAACTGTTTTTT
D: NA; V: TRBV2; J: TRBJ1-5; size: few; CDR3: CASSPPEVGYQPQHF; DNA: TGTGCCAGCAGCCCCCCGGAGGTAGGGTATCAGCCCCAGCATTTT
D: NA; V: TRBV27; J: TRBJ1-1; size: NA; CDR3: CASSSRWEAFF; DNA: TGTGCCAGCAGCTCCCGTTGGGAAGCTTTCTTT
D: NA; V: TRBV10-3; J: TRBJ1-2; size: few; CDR3: CAISTREPYGYTF; DNA: TGTGCCATCAGTACTCGGGAGCCCTATGGCTACACCTTC
D: TRBD2; V: TRBV7-2; J: TRBJ2-3; size: many; CDR3: CASSPTSGGSDTQYF; DNA: TGTGCCAGCAGCCCGACTAGCGGGGGATCAGATACGCAGTATTTT
D: NA; V: TRBV6-2/TRBV6-3; J: TRBJ2-5; size: few; CDR3: CASSHGTTTGETQYF; DNA: TGTGCCAGCAGCCACGGGACAACGACCGGGGAGACCCAGTACTTC
D: NA; V: TRBV7-9; J: TRBJ2-1; size: few; CDR3: CASSKTSNEQFF; DNA: TGTGCCAGCAGCAAAACTAGCAATGAGCAGTTCTTC
D: TRBD2; V: TRBV4-3; J: TRBJ2-1; size: few; CDR3: CASSRTSIGSYNEQFF; DNA: TGCGCCAGCAGCAGGACTAGCATAGGCTCCTACAATGAGCAGTTCTTC
D: NA; V: TRBV2; J: TRBJ1-1; size: NA; CDR3: CASRGSGFLEAFF; DNA: TGTGCCAGCAGGGGGTCAGGGTTCCTTGAAGCTTTCTTT
D: NA; V: TRBV10-3; J: TRBJ2-1; size: NA; CDR3: CAISEDREAYNEQFF; DNA: TGTGCCATCAGTGAGGACAGGGAGGCCTACAATGAGCAGTTCTTC
D: NA; V: TRBV5-5; J: TRBJ2-1; size: NA; CDR3: CASSFEGERWKQFF; DNA: TGTGCCAGCAGCTTCGAGGGGGAGCGATGGAAGCAGTTCTTC
D: NA; V: TRBV27; J: TRBJ2-7; size: NA; CDR3: CASSLIETGLRVREQYF; DNA: TGTGCCAGCAGTTTAATAGAGACAGGCCTAAGGGTGAGAGAGCAGTACTTC
D: NA; V: TRBV27; J: TRBJ2-5; size: NA; CDR3: CASSLSAGRETQYF; DNA: TGTGCCAGCAGTTTATCAGCAGGGAGGGAGACCCAGTACTTC
D: NA; V: TRBV7-7; J: TRBJ2-5; size: few; CDR3: CASSQQRGETQYF; DNA: TGTGCTAGCAGCCAACAGAGGGGAGAGACCCAGTACTTC
D: NA; V: TRBV27; J: TRBJ2-7; size: NA; CDR3: CASSFVPPSSYEQYF; DNA: TGTGCCAGCAGTTTCGTCCCCCCCAGCTCCTACGAGCAGTACTTC
D: NA; V: TRBV2; J: TRBJ2-3; size: NA; CDR3: CASTSPAPDTDTQYF; DNA: TGTGCCAGCACCTCCCCCGCCCCTGACACAGATACGCAGTATTTT
D: NA; V: TRBV7-2; J: TRBJ2-2; size: many; CDR3: CASSFTSLGTGELFF; DNA: TGTGCCAGCAGCTTTACTAGCTTGGGGACCGGGGAGCTGTTTTTT
D: TRBD1; V: TRBV4-1; J: TRBJ2-1; size: NA; CDR3: CASSQGQGNEQFF; DNA: TGCGCCAGCAGCCAAGGACAGGGGAACGAGCAGTTCTTC
D: NA; V: TRBV7-9; J: TRBJ1-5; size: few; CDR3: CASSLVGLSNQPQHF; DNA: TGTGCCAGCAGCTTAGTAGGACTTAGCAATCAGCCCCAGCATTTT
D: TRBD2; V: TRBV4-1; J: TRBJ2-1; size: NA; CDR3: CASSQLLAGGPRTYNEQFF; DNA: TGCGCCAGCAGCCAACTACTAGCGGGGGGGCCGAGGACCTACAATGAGCAGTTCTTC
D: TRBD2; V: TRBV12-3/TRBV12-4; J: TRBJ2-1; size: NA; CDR3: CASTSVAGRNNEQFF; DNA: TGTGCCAGCACGTCGGTAGCGGGGCGAAACAATGAGCAGTTCTTC
D: NA; V: TRBV7-8; J: TRBJ1-6; size: NA; CDR3: CASSLPRPGNSPLHF; DNA: TGTGCCAGCAGCTTGCCCCGCCCGGGTAATTCACCCCTCCACTTT
D: NA; V: TRBV5-6; J: TRBJ1-6; size: NA; CDR3: CASSPGRPGSPLHF; DNA: TGTGCCAGCAGCCCCGGGAGGCCGGGTTCACCCCTCCACTTT
D: NA; V: TRBV6-6; J: TRBJ1-5; size: many; CDR3: CASRHRQGGNQPQHF; DNA: TGTGCCAGCAGGCACCGGCAGGGAGGCAATCAGCCCCAGCATTTT
D: NA; V: TRBV18; J: TRBJ2-1; size: NA; CDR3: CASSPRWSYNEQFF; DNA: TGTGCCAGCTCACCCAGATGGTCCTACAATGAGCAGTTCTTC
D: NA; V: TRBV5-6; J: TRBJ2-7; size: NA; CDR3: CASSLASVGEQYF; DNA: TGTGCCAGCAGCTTGGCGTCTGTGGGCGAGCAGTACTTC
D: NA; V: TRBV27; J: TRBJ2-1; size: few; CDR3: CASGFGRSYNEQFF; DNA: TGTGCCAGCGGTTTCGGCCGGTCCTACAATGAGCAGTTCTTC
D: NA; V: TRBV7-2; J: TRBJ2-3; size: many; CDR3: CASRNSGRDTQYF; DNA: TGTGCCAGCAGGAACAGTGGTAGGGATACGCAGTATTTT
D: NA; V: TRBV14; J: TRBJ2-2; size: NA; CDR3: CASSQRAGELFF; DNA: TGTGCCAGCAGCCAAAGGGCCGGGGAGCTGTTTTTT
D: NA; V: TRBV12-3/TRBV12-4; J: TRBJ2-1; size: many; CDR3: CASSLGGSNEQFF; DNA: TGTGCCAGCAGCTTAGGAGGGAGCAATGAGCAGTTCTTC
D: NA; V: TRBV6-2/TRBV6-3; J: TRBJ2-7; size: few; CDR3: CASSYTGGEAYEQYF; DNA: TGTGCCAGCAGTTATACGGGGGGCGAAGCCTACGAGCAGTACTTC